Included here is one TCR beta chain sequence, with context. The antigen remains undetermined. The entry originates in a study of T cell repertoires in cytomegalovirus infection. Study-level information: HLA-B-restricted CMV epitopes that are well studied, plus recently identified HLA-C-restricted ones, were used by the study. Both a matching HLA type and CMV infection were indicated by public TCR beta signatures. General study points: Cumulative public TCR beta family frequency identified carriers of CMV plus the relevant HLA. Within the response measured ex vivo, HLA-C-restricted CMV-specific TCR beta clonotypes were dominant.

V shed 6 bases and J 5 bases; nucleotides not matched to a gene: 6. The CDR3 contains 14 residues. Germline-derived CDR1 and CDR2 are SNHLY and FYNNEI. TCRdb re-analysed the reads in MiXCR, keeping a single row per CDR3 protein. The top ten clones hold around a sixth of a sample with approximately 730,000 distinct CDR3 sequences, around a third of them seen once. The source of this sequence is a human donor in good health (CMV status not recorded). Some clones in this sample may be carry-over from other donors' samples. The V and J genes are TRBV2 and TRBJ1-5; 8 nucleotides match TRBD1. The sequences come from cultured PBMCs, collected from culture after CMV antigen stimulation. The CDR3 coding sequence is TGTGCCAGCAGCGGTGAGACAGGGGATCAGCCCCAGCATTTT. It translates to CASSGETGDQPQHF.